This section outlines one TCR beta chain sequence together with its context. CDR1 and CDR2 (germline): MNHEY, SMNVEV (reference sequence). The CDR3 is 13 amino acids. Trimming removed 2 bases from V and 8 bases from J, with 12 bases in between. This entry comes from a study of control samples from healthy donors and cancer patients. Method: immunoSEQ multiplex PCR; TCRdb's copy keeps in-frame clones and lacks some. The sample yields approximately 150,000 clones, approximately 94% seen once. The sample taken for sequencing was blood. This receptor was identified in a man between 40 and 49 years old in good health. The chain couples TRBV27 to TRBJ1-2; the D is unclear. The DNA for the CDR3 is TGTGCCAGCAGTTTAAACCTAGCTCTCGGCTACACCTTC. Translation: CASSLNLALGYTF.